Listed here is a single TCR beta chain. This clonotype was seen repeatedly, ten times or more. The clone's antigen remains unknown. No base quality values were provided; no much bigger clone lies one nucleotide off. Per the germline V gene, MDHEN is the CDR1 and SYDVKM is the CDR2. The CDR3 runs 12 amino acids, cysteine and phenylalanine included. Solely the CDR3 DNA is kept, with 36 bases framed from the first base. V and J lose 8 bases and 6 bases, and a span of 10 bases separates them. This record belongs to a study of T-cell reconstitution after alpha-beta-depleted transplantation in children (dated by TCRdb to 2016 to 2018). Some background on the complete study: Using TCR repertoire profiling, the study quantitatively followed how T-cell immune reconstitution unfolded in children after TCRalphabeta/CD19-depleted allogeneic hematopoietic cell transplantation.

Overall study outcomes, separate from this receptor: The apparently early recovery of alphabetaT-cell counts about two months after transplant reportedly depended on only several hundred rapidly expanded clones that came from non-depleted graft cells. Over the following months the frequencies of hyperexpanded clones went down, and after one year T-cell counts and TCRbeta diversity were mostly credited to newly produced T cells. The high TCRbeta diversity at day 60 in some patients was ascribed to recipient T cells and intrathymic progenitors that had survived conditioning.

The receptor library was made with PCR. Instrument used: Illumina HiSeq 2500. TCR libraries were prepared with molecular barcoding, using unique molecular identifiers to normalize TCRbeta repertoire quantification. The public reads were quality trimmed at Q25 with fastp and then assembled into clones with MiXCR by TCRdb, keeping productive beta chains. Rows with a matching CDR3 protein are joined into one entry that keeps the most common DNA and genes. Recorded for this sample are around 300,000 distinct CDR3 sequences; 11% of them occurred a single time. The ten largest make up 20% to 30% of the sample. The sample's treatment or condition label is to be understood as: allogeneic hematopoietic cell transplantation with graft depleted of TCRalphabeta T cells and CD19 B cells. TCRalphabeta/CD19-depleted allogeneic hematopoietic cell grafts were given to the transplant recipients, all of whom were children.

The sequenced sample was peripheral blood, obtained 180 days after TCRalphabeta/CD19-depleted stem cell transplant. Recombination joined TRBV28 with TRBJ2-2, and the D gene may be TRBD2, 5 bases matching. The sequence was obtained from a male patient aged 2-10 years who had a stem cell transplant for chronic granulomatous disease, so the T cells may come from the graft donor. For the CDR3, the sequence is CASRLNPGELFF. The sequence in DNA is TGTGCCAGCCGACTAAACCCCGGGGAGCTGTTTTTT.